Included here is one TCR beta chain sequence, with context. Regarding treatment: over 15 received Ad26.COV2.S at low or high dose, single or two shots; about 5 received placebo; per-sample allocation not given. At day 63 after the first vaccine or placebo injection, samples were drawn. Donation was by an adult aged 18-55 years who was in Boston. Vaccination employed an Ad26 vector expressing the Wuhan-strain SARS-CoV-2 spike. This entry comes from a study of Ad26.COV2.S vaccination and SARS-CoV-2 variants. Across the study: The trial was COV1001 and the donor's arm was Ad26.COV2.S.

Germline loops: CDR1 SEHNR, CDR2 FQNEAQ (reference sequence). The CDR3 runs 13 residues. The V and J ends lost 7 bases and 8 bases respectively, with 14 bases between them. Assay: immunoSEQ multiplex PCR; the TCRdb copy retains only in-frame clones and omits some. The sample consists of over 400,000 clones, roughly 90% of them appearing once. The V call is TRBV7-9, the J call TRBJ1-4; D remains unclear. The specimen was peripheral blood, collected in a trial of Ad26.COV2.S vaccine versus placebo. The source is a person between 18 and 60 years old who received the Ad26.COV2.S COVID-19 vaccine or a placebo. This CDR3 is CASKDQTGEKLFF. The CDR3 coding sequence is TGTGCCAGCAAAGATCAAACGGGGGAAAAACTGTTTTTT.